This record looks at one TCR beta chain sequence and its context. The target antigen is unknown. The same CDR3 arises from other DNA sequences in this sample as well. Researchers ran the PCR with 60 Vbeta and 13 Jbeta primers. TCRdb's table, derived via immunoSEQ multiplex PCR, lists solely in-frame clones and lacks some. In the table there are roughly 170,000 clones, approximately 84% of which are singletons. The data were taken from a study of cytomegalovirus exposure and HLA in healthy donors. The study, taken as a whole, reports: Indistinguishable V segments such as TRBV6-2 and TRBV6-3 were excluded. In vitro experiments confirmed that three CMV-associated chains were specific for CMV antigens.

Despite likely unrecorded immune exposures, the donors were nominally healthy at the time of sampling. Germline-derived CDR1 and CDR2 are SGHNT and YENEEA. V lost 4 bases and J 2 bases, leaving 5 bases between the germline ends. The CDR3 has 12 amino acids. The rearrangement links TRBV11-3 to TRBJ2-5, with D unresolved. The sequence was collected from a man younger than 40 in good health and CMV-seronegative. The specimen sequenced was PBMCs. The CDR3 reads CASSSLQETQYF. CDR3 nucleotides: TGTGCCAGCAGCTCCCTGCAAGAGACCCAGTACTTC.